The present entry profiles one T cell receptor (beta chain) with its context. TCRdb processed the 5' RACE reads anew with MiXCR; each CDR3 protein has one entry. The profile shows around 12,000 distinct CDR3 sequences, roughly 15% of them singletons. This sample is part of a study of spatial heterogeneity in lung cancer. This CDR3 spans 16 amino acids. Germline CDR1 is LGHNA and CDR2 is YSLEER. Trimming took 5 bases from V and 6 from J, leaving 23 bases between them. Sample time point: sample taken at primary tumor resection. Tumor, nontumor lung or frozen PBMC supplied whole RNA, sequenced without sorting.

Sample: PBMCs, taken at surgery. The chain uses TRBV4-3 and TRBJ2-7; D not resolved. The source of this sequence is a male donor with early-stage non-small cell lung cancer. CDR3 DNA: TGCGCCAGCAGCGCCGCGCTAGGCCGGTTGGCTGTCGAGCAGTACTTC. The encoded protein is CASSAALGRLAVEQYF.